Below, 20 T cell receptor beta chains from the same sample are listed, as sequenced in a study of cytomegalovirus exposure and HLA in healthy donors. 13 Jbeta primers and 60 Vbeta primers were used for the PCR. Measured with immunoSEQ multiplex PCR; TCRdb has only the in-frame clones, and not every one. Of about 170,000 clones detected, around 84% appear once; the ten largest clones hold 2% to 3%. Sequencing input: PBMCs. These receptors originate from a man aged 25-40 years in good health and CMV-seropositive.

The V call is TRBV7-3, the J call TRBJ2-1; 8 nucleotides align to TRBD2. Germline V gene lookup returns CDR1 SGHTA and CDR2 FQGTGA. The CDR3 sequence is 15 residues long. The junction had 3 bases not matched to a gene; V was cut back by 5 bases and J by 0 bases. In DNA, the CDR3 is TGTGCCAGCAGCCCAACTAGCGGCTCCTACAATGAGCAGTTCTTC. It codes for CASSPTSGSYNEQFF.

This rearrangement joins TRBV11-2 to TRBJ1-1; 7 bases agree with TRBD1. From germline, CDR1 is SGHAT and CDR2 FQNNGV. This CDR3 contains 15 residues. Losses at the gene ends were 5 bases for V and 4 bases for J; bases not matched to a gene: 10. In DNA, the CDR3 is TGTGCCAGCAGCCCACGGAGACAGGGATTCACTGAAGCTTTCTTT. It translates to CASSPRRQGFTEAFF.

The rearrangement joins TRBV11-2 to TRBJ1-1, with 9 bases that match TRBD1. The CDR3 runs 17 residues. Germline CDR1 and CDR2: SGHAT and FQNNGV. The V segment lost 3 bases and the J segment 3 bases; nucleotides outside the gene matches: 11. CDR3 protein: CASSFDRGGRVDTEAFF. DNA for the CDR3: TGTGCCAGCAGCTTCGACAGGGGGGGACGAGTGGACACTGAAGCTTTCTTT. The full variable domain, its missing parts supplied by reference TRBV11-2 and TRBJ1-1, is EAGVAQSPRYKIIEKRQSVAFWCNPISGHATLYWYQQILGQGPKLLIQFQNNGVVDDSQLPKDRFSAERLKGVDSTLKIQPAKLEDSAVYLCASSFDRGGRVDTEAFFGQGTRLTVV.

The V and J genes are TRBV5-6 and TRBJ2-6; weak D call: TRBD1 (5 bases). Germline CDR1 SGHDT, CDR2 YYEEEE. CDR3 length: 15 residues. The V and J ends lost 4 bases and 2 bases respectively, with 10 bases between them. CDR3 in DNA: TGTGCCAGCAGCACCCCAGGGACTGGGGCCAACGTCCTGACTTTC. Its protein product is CASSTPGTGANVLTF.

V is TRBV7-6 and J is TRBJ2-4, with D perhaps TRBD1 (6 bases). This CDR3 spans 18 amino acids. The germline gives CDR1 SGHVS, CDR2 FNYEAQ. The V and J ends lost 5 bases and 0 bases respectively, with 20 bases between them. CDR3 sequence: CASSPGELRSLAKNIQYF. In nucleotides, the CDR3 is TGTGCCAGCAGCCCAGGGGAGTTAAGGAGTTTAGCCAAAAACATTCAGTACTTC.

The chain carries TRBV6-5 and TRBJ2-7; 7 nucleotides line up with TRBD2. V trimming: 2 bases; J trimming: 3 bases; junction bases outside the gene matches: 1. The CDR3 length is 13 residues. Germline values: CDR1 MNHEY, CDR2 SVGAGI. CDR3 sequence: CASSYRDYYEQYV. The DNA for the CDR3 is TGTGCCAGCAGTTACAGGGACTACTACGAGCAGTACGTC.

The CDR3 sequence is CASSSGVGGAYNEQFF. CDR3 nucleotide sequence: TGTGCCAGCAGTTCGGGAGTGGGAGGGGCCTACAATGAGCAGTTCTTC. The chain combines TRBV27 with TRBJ2-1; TRBD2 matches at 7 bases. CDR1 and CDR2 (germline): MNHEY, SMNVEV (reference sequence). The CDR3 covers 16 residues. V shed 4 bases, J shed 2 bases, and the junction held 8 bases outside the gene matches.

V is TRBV9 and J is TRBJ2-3; 7 bases map to TRBD1. J lost 8 bases, V lost 4 bases, and 7 bases had no gene match. This CDR3 is 13 amino acids long. The germline gives CDR1 SGDLS, CDR2 YYNGEE. The CDR3 region is CASSPSKGATQYF. The CDR3 nucleotides read TGTGCCAGCAGCCCATCTAAGGGGGCTACGCAGTATTTT.

This chain joins TRBV6-5 and TRBJ2-2, with 8 positions matching TRBD1. The germline gives CDR1 MNHEY, CDR2 SVGAGI. CDR3 length equals 13 residues. V lost 6 bases and J lost 9; bases outside the gene matches: 6. CDR3: CASRRGQARELFF. The DNA of the CDR3 is TGTGCCAGCAGGCGGGGACAGGCCCGGGAGCTGTTTTTT.

This chain joins TRBV7-6 and TRBJ2-2, with 7 bases matching TRBD1. Trimming took 4 bases from V and 5 from J; bases not matched to a gene: 7. This CDR3 spans 15 amino acids. Germline assignment: CDR1 SGHVS and CDR2 FNYEAQ. The CDR3 DNA is TGTGCCAGCAGCTCCTCGACAGGGCATACCGGGGAGCTGTTTTTT. Protein sequence: CASSSSTGHTGELFF.

The chain links TRBV19 to TRBJ1-2; perhaps TRBD1 as D (6 bases). The germline V gene encodes CDR1 LNHDA and CDR2 SQIVND (reference sequence). V shed 3 bases and J shed 5 bases, with 13 bases lying between them. The CDR3 runs 14 residues. CDR3 amino acids: CASSIWTVPYGYTF. CDR3 coding DNA: TGTGCCAGTAGTATCTGGACAGTCCCTTATGGCTACACCTTC.

The chain combines TRBV6-5 with TRBJ1-5; no reliable D call. Per the germline V gene, CDR1 is MNHEY and CDR2 is SVGAGI. The CDR3 has 13 residues. V was trimmed by 2 bases and J by 4 bases, leaving 6 bases between them. For the CDR3, the DNA is TGTGCCAGCAGTTACGGAGGGAATCAGCCCCAGCATTTT. It codes for CASSYGGNQPQHF.

The V call is TRBV19, the J call TRBJ1-4, with 7 bases identical to TRBD1. V dropped 2 bases and J dropped 4; count of bases not matched to a gene: 10. CDR1 and CDR2 from the germline V gene are LNHDA and SQIVND (reference sequence). The CDR3 spans 17 residues. In DNA form, the CDR3 reads TGTGCCAGTAGTATAATCGCCGACAGGGACCTTAATGAAAAACTGTTTTTT. Translation: CASSIIADRDLNEKLFF.

The chain is built from TRBV16 and TRBJ2-7, with 9 bases fitting TRBD1. V was clipped by 4 bases and J by 5 bases; unmatched bases: 9. This CDR3 has 15 amino acids. Germline V gene data show CDR1 as KGHSY and CDR2 as FQNENV. Here the CDR3 reads CASSLLGTGIHEQYF. The CDR3 DNA is TGTGCCAGCAGCCTCCTTGGGACAGGGATCCACGAGCAGTACTTC.

This clone has a count of ten or more. This chain connects TRBV19 to TRBJ1-2; a weak D match, TRBD1 (5 bases). Germline CDR1 is LNHDA and CDR2 is SQIVND (reference sequence). The V end was cut by 8 bases, the J end by 1 base, with 14 bases between. CDR3 length: 14 residues. The CDR3 region is CASREDSVNYGYTF. In DNA, the CDR3 is TGTGCCAGTCGAGAAGACAGCGTTAACTATGGCTACACCTTC.

J is TRBJ2-6 and V is TRBV5-1; D might be TRBD2 (5 bases). CDR1 and CDR2 from the germline V gene are SGHRS and YFSETQ. V gave up 0 bases and J gave up 3 bases, with 7 bases separating them. CDR3 length: 15 amino acids. CDR3 bases: TGCGCCAGCAGCTTGGCCGGGGATGGGGCCAACGTCCTGACTTTC. Translating gives CASSLAGDGANVLTF.

About this clone itself: This same CDR3 is encoded by further DNA sequences in the sample. The genes are TRBV19 and TRBJ1-4, with 9 bases matching TRBD1. Germline loops: CDR1 LNHDA, CDR2 SQIVND (reference sequence). Trimming removed 5 bases from V and 8 bases from J; junction bases left unmatched: 3. This CDR3 is 13 amino acids long. CDR3 bases: TGTGCCAGTAGTGACAGGGGGGGGGAAAAACTGTTTTTT. Its translation: CASSDRGGEKLFF.

This clone was observed a handful of times. The chain links TRBV29-1 to TRBJ1-1; D perhaps matches TRBD1 (5 bases). The CDR3 is 11 residues long. Trimming pared 7 bases from V and 6 bases from J, leaving 12 bases between. CDR1 SQVTM and CDR2 ANQGSEA come from the germline V gene. The CDR3 region is CSDSGGAEAFF. The CDR3 DNA is TGCAGCGATTCCGGGGGGGCTGAAGCTTTCTTT.

The CDR3 sequence is CASSATVSNPTDTQYF. The CDR3 bases are TGCGCCAGCAGCGCGACAGTGTCGAATCCCACAGATACGCAGTATTTT. This chain uses TRBV4-3 with TRBJ2-3, with D possibly TRBD1 on 5 matching bases. Germline V gene lookup returns CDR1 LGHNA and CDR2 YSLEER. The V end lost 5 bases, the J end lost 2 bases, and 17 bases lay between the germline ends. The CDR3 consists of 16 residues.

In the case of this clone: A read error may account for a junction end that differs from germline. V gene TRBV10-2 combines with J gene TRBJ1-1, with D tentatively TRBD1 (5 bases). Germline V gene lookup returns CDR1 WSHSY and CDR2 SAAADI. The CDR3 extends over 16 amino acids. CDR3 DNA sequence: TGCGCCAGCAGTGAGTCATTAGGGGCGATGAACGCTGAAGCTTTCTTT. Its translation: CASSESLGAMNAEAFF.